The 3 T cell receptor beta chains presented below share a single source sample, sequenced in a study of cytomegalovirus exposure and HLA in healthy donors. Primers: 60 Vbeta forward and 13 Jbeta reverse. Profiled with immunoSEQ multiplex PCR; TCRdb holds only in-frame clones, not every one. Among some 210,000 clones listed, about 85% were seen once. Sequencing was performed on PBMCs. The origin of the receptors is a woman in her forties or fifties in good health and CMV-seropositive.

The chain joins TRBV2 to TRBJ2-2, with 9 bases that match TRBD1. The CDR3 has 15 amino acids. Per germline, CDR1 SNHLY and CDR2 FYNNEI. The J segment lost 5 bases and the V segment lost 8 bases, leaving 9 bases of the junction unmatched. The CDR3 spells CASSRGTGRTGELFF. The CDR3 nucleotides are TGTGCCAGCTCTCGGGGGACAGGGAGGACCGGGGAGCTGTTTTTT.

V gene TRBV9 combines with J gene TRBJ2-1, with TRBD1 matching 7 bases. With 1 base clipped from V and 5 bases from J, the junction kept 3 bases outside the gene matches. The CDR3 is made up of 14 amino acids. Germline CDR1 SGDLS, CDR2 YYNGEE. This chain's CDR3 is CASSVTGANNEQFF. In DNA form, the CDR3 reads TGTGCCAGCAGCGTAACAGGGGCCAACAATGAGCAGTTCTTC. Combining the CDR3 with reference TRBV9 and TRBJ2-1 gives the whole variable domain DSGVTQTPKHLITATGQRVTLRCSPRSGDLSVYWYQQSLDQGLQFLIQYYNGEERAKGNILERFSAQQFPDLHSELNLSSLELGDSALYFCASSVTGANNEQFFGPGTRLTVL.

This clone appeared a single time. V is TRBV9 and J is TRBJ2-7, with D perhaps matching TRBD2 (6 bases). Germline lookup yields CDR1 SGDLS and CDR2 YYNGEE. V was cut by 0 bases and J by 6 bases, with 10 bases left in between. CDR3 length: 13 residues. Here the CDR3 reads CASSVVPEGEQYF. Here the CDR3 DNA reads TGTGCCAGCAGCGTAGTTCCGGAGGGCGAGCAGTACTTC. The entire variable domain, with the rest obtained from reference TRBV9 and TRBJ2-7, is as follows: DSGVTQTPKHLITATGQRVTLRCSPRSGDLSVYWYQQSLDQGLQFLIQYYNGEERAKGNILERFSAQQFPDLHSELNLSSLELGDSALYFCASSVVPEGEQYFGPGTRLTVT.